The source of this T cell receptor beta chain is a study of identifying expanded T cells in peripheral blood. Germline V CDR1 and CDR2: SGHNT, YYREEE (reference sequence). The CDR3 contains 17 residues. V was cut by 0 bases and J by 1 base, with 14 bases left in between. Only in-frame clones appear in the TCRdb table, and some are missing; sequencing was by immunoSEQ multiplex PCR. The data hold 70,000 to 95,000 clones, with roughly 86% observed a single time. The chain recombines TRBV5-4 with TRBJ2-1; maybe TRBD1 (5 bases). The origin of this receptor is a person aged 18 to 75 in good health. The sample consisted of blood. This CDR3 reads CASSLDGASRSYNEQFF. CDR3 coding DNA: TGTGCCAGCAGCTTGGATGGGGCCAGTAGGTCCTACAATGAGCAGTTCTTC.